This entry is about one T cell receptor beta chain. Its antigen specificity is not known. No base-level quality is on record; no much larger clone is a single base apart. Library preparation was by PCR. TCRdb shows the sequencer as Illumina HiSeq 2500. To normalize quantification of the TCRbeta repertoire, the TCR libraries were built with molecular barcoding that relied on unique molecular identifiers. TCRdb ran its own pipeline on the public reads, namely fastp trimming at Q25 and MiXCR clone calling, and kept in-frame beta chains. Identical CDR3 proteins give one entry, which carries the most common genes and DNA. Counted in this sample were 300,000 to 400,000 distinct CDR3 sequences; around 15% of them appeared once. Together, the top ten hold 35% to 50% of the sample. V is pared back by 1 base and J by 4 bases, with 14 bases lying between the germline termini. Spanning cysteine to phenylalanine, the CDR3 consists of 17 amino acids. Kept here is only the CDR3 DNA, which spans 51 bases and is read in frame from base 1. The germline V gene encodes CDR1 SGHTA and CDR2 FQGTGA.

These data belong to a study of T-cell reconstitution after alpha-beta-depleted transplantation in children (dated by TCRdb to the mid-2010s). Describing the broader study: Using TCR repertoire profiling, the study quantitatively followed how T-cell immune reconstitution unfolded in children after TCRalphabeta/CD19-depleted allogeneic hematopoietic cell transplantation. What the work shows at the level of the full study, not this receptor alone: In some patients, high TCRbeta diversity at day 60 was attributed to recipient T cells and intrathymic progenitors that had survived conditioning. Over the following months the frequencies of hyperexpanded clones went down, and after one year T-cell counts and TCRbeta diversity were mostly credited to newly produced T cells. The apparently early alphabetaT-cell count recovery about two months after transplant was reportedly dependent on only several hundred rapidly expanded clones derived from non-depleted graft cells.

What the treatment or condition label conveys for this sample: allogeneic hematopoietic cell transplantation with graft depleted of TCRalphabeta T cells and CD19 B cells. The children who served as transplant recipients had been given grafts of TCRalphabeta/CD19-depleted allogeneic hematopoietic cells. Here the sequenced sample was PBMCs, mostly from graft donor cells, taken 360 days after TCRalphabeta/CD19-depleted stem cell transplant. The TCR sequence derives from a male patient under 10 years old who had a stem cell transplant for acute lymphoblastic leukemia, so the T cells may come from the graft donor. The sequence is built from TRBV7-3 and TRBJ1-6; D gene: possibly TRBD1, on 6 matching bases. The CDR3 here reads CASSLMFRGGYNSPLHF. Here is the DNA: TGTGCCAGCAGCTTAATGTTCAGGGGCGGGTATAATTCACCCCTCCACTTT.